This TCR beta chain derives from a study of shared clonotypes between healthy human individuals. General study results and limits: The authors expected sequencing depth to affect clonotype sharing among donors. The sole specimen, blood, was sampled, and tissue repertoires likely differ. The genetic and exposure-history diversity represented was limited by few donors.

CD8 cells classed as naive were CD45RO-negative and positively selected for CCR7, excluding terminally differentiated effector memory CD45RA+ cells. CDR3 length: 13 residues. Germline V gene data show CDR1 as SQVTM and CDR2 as ANQGSEA. V shed 3 bases and J shed 3 bases, with 11 bases lying between them. Sequenced by immunoSEQ multiplex PCR; TCRdb stores in-frame clones only, minus some. Of around 2,000,000 clones in the sample, less than 95% were seen once. Of note for this clone: Antigen specificity is unknown.

This clonotype was obtained from a man aged 18 to 29 in good health. This chain uses TRBV29-1 with TRBJ2-5; possibly TRBD2 for D (6 bases). Sequences were obtained from naive CD8+ T cells sorted from blood. The CDR3 DNA sequence: TGCAGCGTTGACCATGGCGGGAAAGAGACCCAGTACTTC. As protein: CSVDHGGKETQYF.